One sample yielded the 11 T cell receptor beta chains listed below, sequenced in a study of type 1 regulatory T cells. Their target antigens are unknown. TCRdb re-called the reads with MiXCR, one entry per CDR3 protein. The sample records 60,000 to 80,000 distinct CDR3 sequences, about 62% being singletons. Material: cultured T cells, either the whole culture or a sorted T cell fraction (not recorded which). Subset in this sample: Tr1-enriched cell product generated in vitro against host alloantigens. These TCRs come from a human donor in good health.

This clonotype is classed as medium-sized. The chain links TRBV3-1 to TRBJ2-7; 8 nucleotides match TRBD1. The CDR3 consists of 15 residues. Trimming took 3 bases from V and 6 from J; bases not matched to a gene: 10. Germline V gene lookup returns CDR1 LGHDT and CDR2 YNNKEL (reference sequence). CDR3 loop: CASSHTGTGTFEQYF. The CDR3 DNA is TGTGCCAGCAGCCATACCGGGACAGGAACATTCGAGCAGTACTTC.

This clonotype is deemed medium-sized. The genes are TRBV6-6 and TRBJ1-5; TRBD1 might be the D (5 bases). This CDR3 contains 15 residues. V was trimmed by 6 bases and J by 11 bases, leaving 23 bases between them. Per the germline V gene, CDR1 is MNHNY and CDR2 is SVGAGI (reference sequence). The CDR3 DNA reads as TGTGCCAGCAGACGTACCGGGACGTCCTACGGGGCCCAGCATTTT. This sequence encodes CASRRTGTSYGAQHF.

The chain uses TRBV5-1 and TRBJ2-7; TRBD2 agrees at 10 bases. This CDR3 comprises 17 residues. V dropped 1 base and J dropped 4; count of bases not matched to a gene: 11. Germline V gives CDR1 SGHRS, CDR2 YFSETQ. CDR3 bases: TGCGCCAGCAGCTTGTTCAAAGGAGCGGGAGGGGTGTACGAGCAGTACTTC. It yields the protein CASSLFKGAGGVYEQYF.

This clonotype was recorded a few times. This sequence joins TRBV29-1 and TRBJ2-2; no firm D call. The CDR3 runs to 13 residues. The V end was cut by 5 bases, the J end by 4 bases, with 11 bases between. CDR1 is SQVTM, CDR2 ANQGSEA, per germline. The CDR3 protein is CSVLSDGTGELFF. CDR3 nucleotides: TGCAGCGTTCTATCCGATGGCACCGGGGAGCTGTTTTTT.

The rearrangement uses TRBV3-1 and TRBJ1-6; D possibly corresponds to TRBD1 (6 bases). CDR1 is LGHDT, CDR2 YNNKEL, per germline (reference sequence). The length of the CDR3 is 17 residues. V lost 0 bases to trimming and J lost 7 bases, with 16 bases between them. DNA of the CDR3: TGTGCCAGCAGCCAAGAACACAGGGCTTTGACCAATTCACCCCTCCACTTT. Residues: CASSQEHRALTNSPLHF.

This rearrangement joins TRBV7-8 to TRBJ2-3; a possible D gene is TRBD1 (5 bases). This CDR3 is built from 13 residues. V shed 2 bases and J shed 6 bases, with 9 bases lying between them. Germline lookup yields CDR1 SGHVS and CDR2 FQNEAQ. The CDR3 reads CASSLNRGDTQYF. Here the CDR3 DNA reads TGTGCCAGCAGCTTAAATAGGGGCGATACGCAGTATTTT.

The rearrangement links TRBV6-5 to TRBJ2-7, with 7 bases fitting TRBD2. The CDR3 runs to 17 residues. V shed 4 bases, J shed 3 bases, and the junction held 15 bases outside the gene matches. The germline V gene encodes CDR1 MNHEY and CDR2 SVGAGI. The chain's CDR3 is CASSSFPQGGPHYEQYF. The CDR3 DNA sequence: TGTGCCAGCAGTTCCTTCCCCCAGGGAGGGCCTCACTACGAGCAGTACTTC.

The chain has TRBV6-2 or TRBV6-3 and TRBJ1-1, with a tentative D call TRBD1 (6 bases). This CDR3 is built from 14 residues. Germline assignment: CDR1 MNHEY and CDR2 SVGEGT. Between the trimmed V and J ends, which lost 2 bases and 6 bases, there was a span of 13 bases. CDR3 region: CASSYPQGKAEAFF. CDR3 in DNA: TGTGCCAGCAGTTACCCACAGGGCAAGGCTGAAGCTTTCTTT.

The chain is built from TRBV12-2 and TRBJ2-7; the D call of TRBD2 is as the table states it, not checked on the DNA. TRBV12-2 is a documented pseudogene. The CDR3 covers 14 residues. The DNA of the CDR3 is TGTGCAAGTCGCCACTCAGACTACCCCTTCGAGCAGTACTTC. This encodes CASRHSDYPFEQYF.

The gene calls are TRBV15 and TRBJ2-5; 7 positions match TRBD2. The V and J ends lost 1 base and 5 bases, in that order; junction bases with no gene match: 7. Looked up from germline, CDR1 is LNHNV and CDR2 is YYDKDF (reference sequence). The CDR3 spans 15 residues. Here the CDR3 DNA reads TGTGCCACCAGCAGAGCGGGGGGAATGGGTGAGACCCAGTACTTC. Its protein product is CATSRAGGMGETQYF. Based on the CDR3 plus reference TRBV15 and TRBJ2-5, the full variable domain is DAMVIQNPRYQVTQFGKPVTLSCSQTLNHNVMYWYQQKSSQAPKLLFHYYDKDFNNEADTPDNFQSRRPNTSFCFLDIRSPGLGDTAMYLCATSRAGGMGETQYFGPGTRLLVL.

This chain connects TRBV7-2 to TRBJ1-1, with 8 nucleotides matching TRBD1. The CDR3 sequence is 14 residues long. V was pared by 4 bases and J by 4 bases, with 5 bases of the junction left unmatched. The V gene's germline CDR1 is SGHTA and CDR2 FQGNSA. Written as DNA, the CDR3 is TGTGCCAGCAGCTCAGGGGGCGTGGGCACTGAAGCTTTCTTT. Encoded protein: CASSSGGVGTEAFF.